This T cell receptor beta chain derives from a study of cytomegalovirus exposure and HLA in healthy donors. General study results and limits: Presence/absence analysis assumed near-uniform sequencing depth across donors. For most TCR beta V segments, an earlier analysis put the productive rate at about 90% or about 30% of the time.

Vbeta (60) and Jbeta (13) primers were used in the PCR. The protocol was immunoSEQ multiplex PCR, while the TCRdb copy is restricted to in-frame clones and leaves out a portion. The sample lists more than 95,000 clones; around 68% were seen once. The CDR3 runs 14 residues. Trimming left V 3 bases short and J 6 bases short, with 9 bases between. CDR1 is MDHEN, CDR2 SYDVKM, per germline. On this clone: The antigen is not known.

The chain has TRBV28 and TRBJ1-6; perhaps TRBD1 as D (5 bases). The sequence was obtained from a middle-aged man in good health and CMV-seropositive. Material: PBMCs. The CDR3 loop is CASSLSTANSPLHF. CDR3 nucleotides: TGTGCCAGCAGTTTGTCGACAGCTAATTCACCCCTCCACTTT.